One and the same sample provided the 15 T cell receptor beta chains below, sequenced in a study of human T cells and chemical hapten exposure. The time point denotes: patch test 1, 2 weeks after DPC sensitization. Treatment in this sample: therapeutic diphenylcyclopropenone sensitization with weekly scalp DPC. TCRdb reprocessed the RACE reads with MiXCR, giving one entry per CDR3 protein. The sample lists tens of thousands of distinct CDR3 sequences; about a tenth were seen once. The sample consisted of whole blood, taken in connection with sensitization to the hapten diphenylcyclopropenone (DPC). The receptors originated from a woman in her forties or fifties with alopecia areata. Some clones in this sample may be carry-over from other donors' samples.

This clonotype was seen a handful of times. J is TRBJ1-1 and V is TRBV7-9; D is undetermined. Germline V gives CDR1 SEHNR, CDR2 FQNEAQ (reference sequence). CDR3 length: 15 amino acids. Trimming shortened V by 5 bases and J by 0 bases, and 13 bases separated the two germline ends. CDR3: CASSPSGKMNTEAFF. Here the CDR3 DNA reads TGTGCCAGCAGCCCTTCGGGGAAGATGAACACTGAAGCTTTCTTT. Supplemented by reference TRBV7-9 and TRBJ1-1, the full variable domain reads DTGVSQNPRHKITKRGQNVTFRCDPISEHNRLYWYRQTLGQGPEFLTYFQNEAQLEKSRLLSDRFSAERPKGSFSTLEIQRTEQGDSAMYLCASSPSGKMNTEAFFGQGTRLTVV.

The table lists this clonotype with many counts. This chain links TRBV2 with TRBJ1-2; no reliable D call. Trimming took off 7 bases at V and 1 base at J, with 16 bases between the two ends. Per germline, CDR1 SNHLY and CDR2 FYNNEI. The CDR3 runs to 15 residues. The CDR3 region has the DNA TGTGCCAGCACTCTACAGTCTGCCGTTAACTATGGCTACACCTTC. Translating gives CASTLQSAVNYGYTF. The full variable domain, with the rest looked up from reference TRBV2 and TRBJ1-2, is EPEVTQTPSHQVTQMGQEVILRCVPISNHLYFYWYRQILGQKVEFLVSFYNNEISEKSEIFDDQFSVERPDGSNFTLKIRSTKLEDSAMYFCASTLQSAVNYGYTFGSGTRLTVV.

This clonotype was seen repeatedly, ten times or more. The chain links TRBV6-6 to TRBJ2-3; D unclear. This CDR3 spans 16 amino acids. Trimming removed 1 base at V and 6 bases at J, with 17 bases between. CDR1 MNHNY and CDR2 SVGAGI come from the germline V gene (reference sequence). In DNA, the CDR3 is TGTGCCAGCAGTTACTTAAGACCGGGCCCCGGTGATACGCAGTATTTT. Amino acids: CASSYLRPGPGDTQYF.

This clonotype was found many times. The chain has TRBV4-2 and TRBJ2-7, with TRBD1 matching 9 bases. CDR1 is LGHNA and CDR2 is YNFKEQ in the germline V gene. This CDR3 contains 15 residues. Trimming at V came to 2 bases and at J to 1 base, leaving 3 bases not matched to a gene. The CDR3 loop is CASSQRDRVSYEQYF. The CDR3 bases are TGTGCCAGCAGCCAAAGGGACAGGGTATCCTACGAGCAGTACTTC.

The chain links TRBV15 to TRBJ2-1, with 14 positions matching TRBD2. The germline V gene encodes CDR1 LNHNV and CDR2 YYDKDF (reference sequence). The length of the CDR3 is 16 residues. V lost 2 bases and J lost 6; bases outside the gene matches: 3. CDR3 loop: CATSRRLAGGRNEQFF. CDR3 in DNA: TGTGCCACCAGCAGAAGACTAGCGGGAGGGCGCAATGAGCAGTTCTTC.

This clonotype was seen ten or more times. The chain is built from TRBV7-9 and TRBJ2-7; 7 bases are a match to TRBD2. The CDR3 is 17 residues long. The junction had 14 bases not matched to a gene; V was cut back by 4 bases and J by 2 bases. CDR1 and CDR2 (germline): SEHNR, FQNEAQ (reference sequence). The CDR3 bases are TGTGCCAGCAGCTACATCGGGGCTAGCGGATACACCTACGAGCAGTACTTC. It yields the protein CASSYIGASGYTYEQYF.

This clonotype occurred a few times. The chain joins TRBV6-5 to TRBJ2-3; 7 nucleotides agree with TRBD2. Losses at the gene ends were 6 bases for V and 4 bases for J; bases not matched to a gene: 7. The germline CDR1 and CDR2 sequences are MNHEY and SVGAGI. The CDR3 contains 14 residues. CDR3 in DNA: TGTGCCAGCAGCCCGCGACTAGCTTCAGATACGCAGTATTTT. As protein: CASSPRLASDTQYF.

This clonotype was detected many times. This chain joins TRBV7-9 and TRBJ1-2; 8 bases are a match to TRBD1. The trim removed 3 bases at V and 5 bases at J, leaving 5 bases unmatched. Germline V CDR1 and CDR2: SEHNR, FQNEAQ (reference sequence). The CDR3 covers 14 residues. The CDR3 region has the DNA TGTGCCAGCAGCTTTGTCGACAGGGGTTATGGCTACACCTTC. Its protein is CASSFVDRGYGYTF.

This clonotype was recorded at least ten times. V gene TRBV10-3 combines with J gene TRBJ2-6; weak D call: TRBD1 (5 bases). The CDR3 is 17 amino acids. The V gene's germline CDR1 is ENHRY and CDR2 SYGVKD. V lost 4 bases, J lost 0 bases, and 13 bases lay in between. The CDR3 nucleotides are TGTGCCATCAGTGCGGGCAGGGCTGTCTCTGGGGCCAACGTCCTGACTTTC. Translating it yields CAISAGRAVSGANVLTF.

V gene TRBV6-5 combines with J gene TRBJ2-2, with a tentative D call TRBD2 (6 bases). Germline loops: CDR1 MNHEY, CDR2 SVGAGI. There are 13 residues in the CDR3. V was shortened by 5 bases and J by 7 bases, with 11 bases between the two germline ends. CDR3 region: CASSGTRYGELFF. CDR3 coding DNA: TGTGCCAGCAGTGGGACTCGATACGGGGAGCTGTTTTTT.

This clonotype has at least ten counts. CDR3 sequence reads: CSALTSGRGNEQFF. In DNA form, the CDR3 reads TGCAGTGCTTTGACTAGCGGGAGGGGGAATGAGCAGTTCTTC. V and J are TRBV20-1 and TRBJ2-1; 14 nucleotides line up with TRBD2. There are 14 residues in the CDR3. The V segment lost 5 bases and the J segment 7 bases; nucleotides outside the gene matches: 4. The V gene's germline CDR1 is DFQATT and CDR2 SNEGSKA (reference sequence).

This clonotype was observed a few times. V usage is TRBV5-1 and J usage is TRBJ2-3; 7 nucleotides match TRBD2. V shed 0 bases and J 2 bases; nucleotides not matched to a gene: 9. The CDR3 sequence is 17 residues long. CDR1 and CDR2 from the germline V gene are SGHRS and YFSETQ. The CDR3: CASSLAAGEIFTDTQYF. In DNA, the CDR3 is TGCGCCAGCAGCTTGGCGGCGGGAGAAATATTCACAGATACGCAGTATTTT.

This clonotype has only a few counts. The chain carries TRBV3-1 and TRBJ1-2; D unresolved. CDR3 length: 16 residues. V gave up 0 bases and J gave up 7 bases, with 18 bases separating them. Germline-derived CDR1 and CDR2 are LGHDT and YNNKEL (reference sequence). The DNA of the CDR3 is TGTGCCAGCAGCCAAGAAATGGCCTTGGCTTGGGCTGGCTACACCTTC. It encodes CASSQEMALAWAGYTF. The full variable domain, rest sourced from reference TRBV3-1 and TRBJ1-2, is DTAVSQTPKYLVTQMGNDKSIKCEQNLGHDTMYWYKQDSKKFLKIMFSYNNKELIINETVPNRFSPKSPDKAHLNLHINSLELGDSAVYFCASSQEMALAWAGYTFGSGTRLTVV.

This clonotype has just a few counts. The chain combines TRBV20-1 with TRBJ1-2; possibly TRBD1 for D (5 bases). The V gene's germline CDR1 is DFQATT and CDR2 SNEGSKA (reference sequence). V was clipped by 4 bases and J by 4 bases, with 10 bases between them. The CDR3 has 12 residues. This CDR3 reads CSAKAGLYGYTF. The CDR3 nucleotides read TGCAGTGCTAAGGCAGGGCTCTATGGCTACACCTTC.

The CDR3 DNA sequence: TGCGCCAGCAGCTACCAGCTGAGCTCCTACGAGCAGTACTTC. This gives the protein CASSYQLSSYEQYF. The chain links TRBV5-1 to TRBJ2-7; no definite D call. Germline V gene data show CDR1 as SGHRS and CDR2 as YFSETQ. The CDR3 is made up of 14 amino acids. V lost 3 bases and J 0 bases, leaving 10 bases between the germline ends.